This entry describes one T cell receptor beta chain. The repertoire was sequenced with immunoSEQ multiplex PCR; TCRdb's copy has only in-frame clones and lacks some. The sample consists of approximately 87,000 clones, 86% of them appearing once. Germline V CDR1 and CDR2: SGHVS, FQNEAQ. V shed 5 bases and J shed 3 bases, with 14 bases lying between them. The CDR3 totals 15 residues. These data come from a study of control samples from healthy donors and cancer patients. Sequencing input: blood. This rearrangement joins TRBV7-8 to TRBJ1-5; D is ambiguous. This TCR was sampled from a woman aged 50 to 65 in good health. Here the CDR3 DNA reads TGTGCCAGCAGCGAAGGAGACCGACTCAATCAGCCCCAGCATTTT. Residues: CASSEGDRLNQPQHF.